A single sample is the source of the 5 T cell receptor beta chains below, sequenced in a study of shared clonotypes between healthy human individuals. Some clones are missing from TCRdb's copy, which holds only in-frame ones; the method was immunoSEQ multiplex PCR. The sample records 2.3 million or so clones, approximately 95% being singletons. Sample: naive CD4+ T cells from PBMCs. Subset here: CD45RA+ positively selected. These receptors originate from a man aged 18 to 29 in good health. Some clones in this sample may be carry-over from other donors' samples.

As DNA, the CDR3 is TGTGCCAGCAGCGTAGGGCCGGAGGGCTACAATGAGCAGTTCTTC. This gives the protein CASSVGPEGYNEQFF. The V and J genes are TRBV9 and TRBJ2-1; D is possibly TRBD2 (6 bases). The germline V gene has CDR1 SGDLS and CDR2 YYNGEE. The V and J ends lost 0 bases and 3 bases respectively, with 10 bases between them. The CDR3 is 15 residues long. Full variable domain (remainder filled in from reference TRBV9 and TRBJ2-1): DSGVTQTPKHLITATGQRVTLRCSPRSGDLSVYWYQQSLDQGLQFLIQYYNGEERAKGNILERFSAQQFPDLHSELNLSSLELGDSALYFCASSVGPEGYNEQFFGPGTRLTVL.

The J gene is TRBJ2-3, the V gene TRBV9; 9 bases match TRBD1. CDR1 is SGDLS and CDR2 is YYNGEE in the germline V gene. V was clipped by 4 bases and J by 7 bases; unmatched bases: 7. This CDR3 spans 14 amino acids. CDR3 in amino acids: CASSPGTGKNTQYF. DNA of the CDR3: TGTGCCAGCAGCCCCGGGACAGGGAAAAATACGCAGTATTTT.

The chain is built from TRBV9 and TRBJ1-1; D might be TRBD1 (6 bases). Trimming took 3 bases from V and 0 from J, leaving 9 bases between them. The CDR3 sequence is 14 residues long. Germline CDR1 reads SGDLS; CDR2 reads YYNGEE. For the CDR3, the DNA is TGTGCCAGCAGCGACAGGGCTCTGAACACTGAAGCTTTCTTT. The encoded protein is CASSDRALNTEAFF.

The rearrangement links TRBV28 to TRBJ1-4; D might be TRBD1 (5 bases). The CDR3 runs 17 residues. Germline V gives CDR1 MDHEN, CDR2 SYDVKM. With 2 bases removed from V and 2 bases from J, the gap between germline ends came to 15 bases. The CDR3 DNA reads as TGTGCCAGCAGTTTACAGGGATTGGTTAGCACTAATGAAAAACTGTTTTTT. The encoded protein is CASSLQGLVSTNEKLFF.

This chain joins TRBV6-1 and TRBJ2-7, with 9 bases aligning to TRBD1. Looked up from germline, CDR1 is MNHNS and CDR2 is SASEGT. V was clipped by 2 bases and J by 3 bases; unmatched bases: 5. This CDR3 region has 15 residues. The CDR3 bases are TGTGCCAGCAGTGAATTACAGGGGGCTTTCTACGAGCAGTACTTC. Encoded protein: CASSELQGAFYEQYF.